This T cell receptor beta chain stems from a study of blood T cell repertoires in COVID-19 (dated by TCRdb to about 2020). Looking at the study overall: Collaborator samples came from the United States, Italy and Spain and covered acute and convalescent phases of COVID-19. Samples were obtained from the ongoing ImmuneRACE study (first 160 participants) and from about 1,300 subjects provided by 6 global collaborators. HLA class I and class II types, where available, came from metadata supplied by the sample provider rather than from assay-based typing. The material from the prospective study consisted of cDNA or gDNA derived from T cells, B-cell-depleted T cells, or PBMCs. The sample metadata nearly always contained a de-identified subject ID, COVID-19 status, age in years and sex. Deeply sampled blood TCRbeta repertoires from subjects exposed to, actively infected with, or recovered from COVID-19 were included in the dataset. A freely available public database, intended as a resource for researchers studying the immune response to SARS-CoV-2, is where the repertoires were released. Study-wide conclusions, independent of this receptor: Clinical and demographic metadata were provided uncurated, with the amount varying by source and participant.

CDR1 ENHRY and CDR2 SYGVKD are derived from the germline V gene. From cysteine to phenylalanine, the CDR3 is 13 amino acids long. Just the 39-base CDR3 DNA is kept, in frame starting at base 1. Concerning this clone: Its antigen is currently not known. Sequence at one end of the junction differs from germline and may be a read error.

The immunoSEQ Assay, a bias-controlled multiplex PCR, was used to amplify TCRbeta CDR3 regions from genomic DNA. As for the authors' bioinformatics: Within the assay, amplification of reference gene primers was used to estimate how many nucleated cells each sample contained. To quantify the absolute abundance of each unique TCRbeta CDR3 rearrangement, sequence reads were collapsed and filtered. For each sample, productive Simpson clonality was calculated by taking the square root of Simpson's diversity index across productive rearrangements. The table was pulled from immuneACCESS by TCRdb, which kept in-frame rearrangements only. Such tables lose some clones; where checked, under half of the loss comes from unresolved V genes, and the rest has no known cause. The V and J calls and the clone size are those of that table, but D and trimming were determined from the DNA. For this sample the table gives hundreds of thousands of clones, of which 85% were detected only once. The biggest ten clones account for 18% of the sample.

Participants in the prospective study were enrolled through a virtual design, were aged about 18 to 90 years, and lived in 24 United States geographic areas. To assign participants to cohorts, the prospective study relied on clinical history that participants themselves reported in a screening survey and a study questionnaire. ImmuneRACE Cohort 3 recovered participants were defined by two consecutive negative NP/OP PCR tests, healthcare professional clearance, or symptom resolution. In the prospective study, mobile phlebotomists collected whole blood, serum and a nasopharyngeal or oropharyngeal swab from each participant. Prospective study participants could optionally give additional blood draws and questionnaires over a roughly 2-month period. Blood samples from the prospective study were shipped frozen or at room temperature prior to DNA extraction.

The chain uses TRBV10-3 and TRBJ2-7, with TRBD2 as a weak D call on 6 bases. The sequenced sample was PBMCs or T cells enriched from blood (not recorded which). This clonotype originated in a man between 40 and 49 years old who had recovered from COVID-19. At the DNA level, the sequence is TGTGCCATCAGCGCTAACCGGGACTCCGACTTCTTCTTC. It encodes CAISANRDSDFFF.